A selection of T cell receptor beta chains follows, all from one sample in a study of T cells in Graves' hyperthyroidism and ophthalmopathy. Each CDR3 protein is one row after TCRdb ran MiXCR on the multiplex PCR reads. In the table there are 550,000 to 700,000 distinct CDR3 sequences, 46% of which are singletons. Sequencing was performed on peripheral blood or thyroid tissue (not recorded which). The receptors shown here come from an adult woman with Graves' disease, either hyperthyroidism or ophthalmopathy (not recorded which). Each CDR3 is given with its conserved first and last residue.

cdr3_aa j_call v_call cdr3_length
CASGEETVNTEAFF TRBJ1-1 TRBV2 14
CASRGAGFQETQYF TRBJ2-5 TRBV2 14
CASSEAAGTQHF TRBJ1-5 TRBV19 12
CAWSVVSINSPLHF TRBJ1-6 TRBV30 14
CASSVETGNYGYTF TRBJ1-2 TRBV12-3/TRBV12-4 14
CASSFRAGEETQYF TRBJ2-5 TRBV7-3 14
CASSHSGTGGEGYGYTF TRBJ1-2 TRBV4-1 17
CASSINRATEAFF TRBJ1-1 TRBV19 13
CASSSGTGAPYEQYF TRBJ2-7 TRBV5-1 15
CSASWAQGAVTEAF TRBJ2-6 TRBV20-1 14
CASSLLPNGYTF TRBJ1-2 TRBV5-5 12
CATSDFGGTGRETQYF TRBJ2-5 TRBV24-1 16
CASSAYGPSAEQYF TRBJ2-7 TRBV9 14
CSARQGADEAFF TRBJ1-1 TRBV20-1 12
CASSPRGSGANVLTF TRBJ2-6 TRBV7-2 15
CASSEAINGYTF TRBJ1-2 TRBV2 12
CSALIGGKQETQYF TRBJ2-5 TRBV20-1 14
CASNSDNSPLHF TRBJ1-6 TRBV4-1 12
CASTVGNTEAFF TRBJ1-1 TRBV2 12
CASSPRLAGLREQYF TRBJ2-7 TRBV9 15
CASSWPGYNQPQHF TRBJ1-5 TRBV2 14
CASSLGGLAGVQQETQYF TRBJ2-5 TRBV11-2 18
CASSYPTGRNTEAFF TRBJ1-1 TRBV28 15
CASSFSSGILREQYF TRBJ2-7 TRBV6-5 15
CASSRTDQETQYF TRBJ2-5 TRBV12-3/TRBV12-4 13
CASSLEVGADDEAFF TRBJ1-1 TRBV7-3 15
CSGDAYNEQFF TRBJ2-1 TRBV29-1 11
CATRTGCKNIQYW TRBJ2-4 TRBV24-1 13
CASSYGGTSGYEQYF TRBJ2-7 TRBV7-9 15
CATSESGTGETQYF TRBJ2-5 TRBV24-1 14
CASSLDPSAPGNTIYF TRBJ1-3 TRBV7-9 16
CASSDSGDRNYGYTF TRBJ1-2 TRBV9 15
CASSTRTGNQPQHF TRBJ1-5 TRBV7-8 14